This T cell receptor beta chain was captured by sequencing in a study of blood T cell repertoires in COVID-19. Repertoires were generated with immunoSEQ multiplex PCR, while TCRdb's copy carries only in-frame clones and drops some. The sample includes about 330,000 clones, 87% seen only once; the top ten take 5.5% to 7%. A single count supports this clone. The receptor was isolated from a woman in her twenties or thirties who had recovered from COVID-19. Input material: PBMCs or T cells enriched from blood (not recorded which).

CDR3 protein: CASCRRTGVGYTF. Here the CDR3 DNA reads TGCGCCAGCTGCCGGAGGACAGGGGTGGGCTACACCTTC. The chain recombines TRBV23-1 with TRBJ1-2; 9 bases are shared with TRBD1. TRBV23-1 is annotated as an ORF whose role is uncertain. The CDR3 contains 13 residues. The V segment lost 8 bases and the J segment 8 bases; nucleotides outside the gene matches: 9.